A selection of T cell receptor beta chains follows, all from one sample in a study of cytomegalovirus exposure and HLA in healthy donors. Measured with immunoSEQ multiplex PCR; TCRdb has only the in-frame clones, and not every one. Of about 59,000 clones listed, around 80% are singletons. The sequenced material came from PBMCs. The source of these receptors is a woman in her thirties or forties in good health and CMV-seronegative. The CDR3 runs from the conserved cysteine through the conserved F or W. Each record gives: V gene, CDR3 protein.

TRBV15 | CATSREGSGEKLFF
TRBV6-5 | CASSLRQGALYGYTF
TRBV4-1 | CASSQGSGPNTEAFF
TRBV6-1 | CASSLQTTGDQPQHF
TRBV19 | CASSRASTDTQYF
TRBV9 | CASSVGERSYEQYF
TRBV9 | CASRGGGANVLTF
TRBV5-4 | CASSPGGGPQYGYTF
TRBV7-3 | CASSFGNSNQPQHF
TRBV19 | CASQKGQGLSSYEQYF
TRBV6-6 | CASSWPGDSYEQFF
TRBV2 | CARLSSDFSTDTQYF
TRBV19 | CASSRRGNTEAFF
TRBV5-6 | CASSYRGGSYYGYTF
TRBV18 | CASSPPVGQGGSEQYF
TRBV5-1 | CASSLAQGGEKLFF
TRBV28 | CASRTGLAGTGELFF
TRBV5-1 | CASSHNRAAYEQYF
TRBV28 | CASTLAGTGIETQYF
TRBV7-2 | CASSRGGGTGASYNEQFF
TRBV5-1 | CASSEGSGGDTEAFF
TRBV18 | CASSPPRATEAFF
TRBV29-1 | CSVVGLAGVGETQYF
TRBV7-8 | CASSLTDTANYGYTF
TRBV30 | CAWSRTPPQGNQPQHF